The clone carrying this T cell receptor beta chain was recorded once. Its antigen is currently unknown. This record belongs to a study of shared clonotypes between healthy human individuals. Study-wide context: The composition of the donors was two women and a few men aged 18 to 49. General study results and limits: Naive CD4 clonotypes overlapped across a handful of donors at roughly 5.1%. With few donors, the genetic and exposure-history diversity represented was limited. In general, naive subsets displayed greater estimated richness than memory subsets did.

V lost 4 bases to trimming and J lost 6 bases, with 10 bases between them. Germline CDR1 is LGHNA and CDR2 is YNFKEQ. The length of the CDR3 is 12 residues. Here immunoSEQ multiplex PCR was the method, and the copy in TCRdb shows in-frame clones only, minus some. The table has 85,000 to 100,000 clones, 68% seen once. The sequence came from a man between 25 and 39 years old in good health. The chain has TRBV4-2 and TRBJ2-7, with no clear D. Material: memory CD8+ T cells sorted from blood. Sample subset: CD45RO+ cells pooled with CCR7-negative TemRA cells. The CDR3 nucleotides are TGTGCCAGCAGCCCCGAAGCAAGCGAGCAGTACTTC. Its protein is CASSPEASEQYF.